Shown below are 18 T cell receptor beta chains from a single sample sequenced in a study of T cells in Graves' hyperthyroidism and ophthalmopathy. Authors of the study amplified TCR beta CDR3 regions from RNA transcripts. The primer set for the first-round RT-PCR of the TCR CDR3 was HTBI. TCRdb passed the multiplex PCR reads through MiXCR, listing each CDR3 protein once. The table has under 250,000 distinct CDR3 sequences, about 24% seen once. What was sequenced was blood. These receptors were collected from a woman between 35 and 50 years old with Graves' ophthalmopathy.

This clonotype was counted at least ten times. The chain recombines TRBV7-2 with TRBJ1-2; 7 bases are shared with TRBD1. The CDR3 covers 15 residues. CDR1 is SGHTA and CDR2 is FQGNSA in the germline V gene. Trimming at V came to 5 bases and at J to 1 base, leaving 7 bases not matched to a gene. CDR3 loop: CASSKRTGDNYGYTF. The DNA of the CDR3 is TGTGCCAGCAGCAAGCGGACAGGTGATAACTATGGCTACACCTTC.

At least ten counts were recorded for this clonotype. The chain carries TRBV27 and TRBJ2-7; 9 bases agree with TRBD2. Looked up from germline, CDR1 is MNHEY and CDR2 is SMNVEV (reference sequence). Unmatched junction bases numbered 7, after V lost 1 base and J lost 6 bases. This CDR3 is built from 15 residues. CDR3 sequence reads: CASSLFAGGAGEQYF. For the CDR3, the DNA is TGTGCCAGCAGTTTATTTGCGGGAGGGGCGGGCGAGCAGTACTTC.

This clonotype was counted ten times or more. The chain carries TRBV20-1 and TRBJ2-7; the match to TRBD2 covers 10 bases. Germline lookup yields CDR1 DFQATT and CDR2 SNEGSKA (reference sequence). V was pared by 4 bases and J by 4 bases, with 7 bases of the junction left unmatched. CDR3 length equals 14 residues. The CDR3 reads CSAIALAGAYEQYF. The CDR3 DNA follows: TGCAGTGCTATAGCCCTAGCGGGAGCTTACGAGCAGTACTTC.

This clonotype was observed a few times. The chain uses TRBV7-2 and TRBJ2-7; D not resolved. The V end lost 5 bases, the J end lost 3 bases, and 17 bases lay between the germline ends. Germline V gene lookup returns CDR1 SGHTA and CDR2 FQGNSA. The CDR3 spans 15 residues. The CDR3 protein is CASSPYYGSGYEQYF. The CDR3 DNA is TGTGCCAGCAGCCCTTACTACGGGTCTGGCTACGAGCAGTACTTC.

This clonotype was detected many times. In DNA, the CDR3 is TGTGCCAGCAGCTTAGATCGGGTGAGGGGCGGGGGACCCTCTAGCAATCAGCCCCAGCATTTT. It specifies CASSLDRVRGGGPSSNQPQHF. The chain carries TRBV11-2 and TRBJ1-5; the D gene is possibly TRBD1 (5 bases). This CDR3 has 21 residues. The V end lost 0 bases, the J end lost 0 bases, and 24 bases lay between the germline ends. Germline loops: CDR1 SGHAT, CDR2 FQNNGV.

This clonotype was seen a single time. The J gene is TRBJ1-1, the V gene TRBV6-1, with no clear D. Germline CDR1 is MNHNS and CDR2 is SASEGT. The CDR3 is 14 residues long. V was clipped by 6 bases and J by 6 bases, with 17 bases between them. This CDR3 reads CASSPLRGNSEAFF. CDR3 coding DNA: TGTGCCAGCAGCCCCCTTCGGGGAAACTCTGAAGCTTTCTTT.

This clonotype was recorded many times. The chain's CDR3 is CASSLGLAGDGELFF. CDR3 nucleotides: TGCGCCAGCAGCTTGGGGCTAGCTGGGGACGGGGAGCTGTTTTTT. This chain links TRBV5-1 with TRBJ2-2, with D possibly TRBD2 on 5 matching bases. This CDR3 is built from 15 residues. Germline V lookup: CDR1 SGHRS, CDR2 YFSETQ. Trimming shortened V by 0 bases and J by 7 bases, and 13 bases separated the two germline ends.

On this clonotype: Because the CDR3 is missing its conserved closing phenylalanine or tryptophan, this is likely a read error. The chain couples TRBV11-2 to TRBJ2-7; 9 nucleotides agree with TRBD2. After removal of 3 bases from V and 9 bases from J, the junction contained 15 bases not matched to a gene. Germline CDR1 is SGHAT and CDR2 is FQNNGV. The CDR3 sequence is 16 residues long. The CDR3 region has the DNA TGTGCCAGCAGCTTTTCCCTGGCTAGCGGGATGAGGGGGCAGTACTCC. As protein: CASSFSLASGMRGQYS.

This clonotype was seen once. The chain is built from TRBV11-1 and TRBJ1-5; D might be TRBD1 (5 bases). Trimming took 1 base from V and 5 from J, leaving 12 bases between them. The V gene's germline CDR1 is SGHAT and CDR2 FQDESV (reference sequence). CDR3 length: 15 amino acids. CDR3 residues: CASSLGPGWHQPQHF. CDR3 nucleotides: TGTGCCAGCAGCTTAGGTCCAGGGTGGCATCAGCCCCAGCATTTT.

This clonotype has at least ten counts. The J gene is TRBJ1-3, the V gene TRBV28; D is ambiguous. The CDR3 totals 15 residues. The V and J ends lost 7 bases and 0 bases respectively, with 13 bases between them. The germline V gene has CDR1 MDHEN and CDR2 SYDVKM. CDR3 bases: TGTGCCAGCACCGTTCGTGGCTTCTCTGGAAACACCATATATTTT. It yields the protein CASTVRGFSGNTIYF. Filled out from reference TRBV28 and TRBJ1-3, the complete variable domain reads DVKVTQSSRYLVKRTGEKVFLECVQDMDHENMFWYRQDPGLGLRLIYFSYDVKMKEKGDIPEGYSVSREKKERFSLILESASTNQTSMYLCASTVRGFSGNTIYFGEGSWLTVV.

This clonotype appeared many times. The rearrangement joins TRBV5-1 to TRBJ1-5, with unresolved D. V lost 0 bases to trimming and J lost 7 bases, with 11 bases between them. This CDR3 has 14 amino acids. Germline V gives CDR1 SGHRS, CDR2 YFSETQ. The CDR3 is CASSLGGSGQPQHF. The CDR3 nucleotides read TGCGCCAGCAGCTTGGGGGGTTCAGGACAGCCCCAGCATTTT.

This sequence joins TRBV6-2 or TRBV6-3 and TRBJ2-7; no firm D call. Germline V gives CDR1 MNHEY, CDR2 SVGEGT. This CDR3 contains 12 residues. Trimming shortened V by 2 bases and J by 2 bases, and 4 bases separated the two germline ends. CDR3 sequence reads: CASSYVPYEQYF. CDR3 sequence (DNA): TGTGCCAGCAGTTACGTGCCCTACGAGCAGTACTTC.

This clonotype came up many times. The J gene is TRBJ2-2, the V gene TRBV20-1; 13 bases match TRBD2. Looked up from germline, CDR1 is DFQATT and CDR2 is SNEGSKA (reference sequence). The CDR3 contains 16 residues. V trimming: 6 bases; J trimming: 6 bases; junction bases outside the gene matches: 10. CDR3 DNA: TGCAGTGCCGGAACTAGCGGGAGGGCCTACGCCGGGGAGCTGTTTTTT. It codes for CSAGTSGRAYAGELFF.

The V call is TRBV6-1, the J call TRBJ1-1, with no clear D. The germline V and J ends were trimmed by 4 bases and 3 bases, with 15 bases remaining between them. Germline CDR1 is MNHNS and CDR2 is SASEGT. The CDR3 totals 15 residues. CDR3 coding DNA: TGTGCCAGCAGTGCCCTTGTATTGGGTGACACTGAAGCTTTCTTT. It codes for CASSALVLGDTEAFF.

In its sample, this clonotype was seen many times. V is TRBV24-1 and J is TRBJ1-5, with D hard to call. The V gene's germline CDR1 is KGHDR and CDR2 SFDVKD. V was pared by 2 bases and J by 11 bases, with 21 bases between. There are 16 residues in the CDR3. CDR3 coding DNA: TGTGCCACCAGTGATTATGGGCAGAGAGGGTTGGGGACCCAGCATTTT. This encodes CATSDYGQRGLGTQHF.

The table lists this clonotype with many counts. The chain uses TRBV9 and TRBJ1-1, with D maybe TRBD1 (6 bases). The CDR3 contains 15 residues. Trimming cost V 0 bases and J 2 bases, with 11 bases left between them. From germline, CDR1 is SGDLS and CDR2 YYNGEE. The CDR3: CASSVAPTGNTEAFF. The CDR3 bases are TGTGCCAGCAGCGTAGCTCCGACAGGCAACACTGAAGCTTTCTTT.

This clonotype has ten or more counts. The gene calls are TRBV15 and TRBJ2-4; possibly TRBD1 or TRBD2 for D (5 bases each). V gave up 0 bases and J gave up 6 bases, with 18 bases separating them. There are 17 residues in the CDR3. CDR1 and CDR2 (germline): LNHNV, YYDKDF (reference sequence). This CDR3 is CATSREQVRGSGNIQYF. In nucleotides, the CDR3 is TGTGCCACCAGCAGAGAACAAGTGAGGGGTTCAGGAAACATTCAGTACTTC.

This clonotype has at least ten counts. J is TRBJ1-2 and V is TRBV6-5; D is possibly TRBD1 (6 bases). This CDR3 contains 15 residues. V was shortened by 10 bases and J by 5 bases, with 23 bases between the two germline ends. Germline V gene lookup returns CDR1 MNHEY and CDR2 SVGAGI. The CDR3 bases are TGTGCCACGACTTCCGGGACACCTAAATGGTATGGCTACACCTTC. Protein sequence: CATTSGTPKWYGYTF.